What follows are 5 T cell receptor delta chains derived from one specimen sequenced in a study of Vδ1+ human thymocytes. Study outcomes and limitations: Thymic TRG and TRD repertoires appeared highly polyclonal.

Their cognate antigens are unknown. Extracted RNA was reverse transcribed into cDNA. CDR3 amplicons came from multiplex PCR with pooled V-gene forward and constant-region reverse primers. TCRdb fed the multiplex PCR reads into CATT to redo clone calling. The table shows more than 50,000 delta-chain clones, with about 14% occurring only once. The sample was Vdelta1+ gamma-delta thymocytes from the thymus. Subset in this sample: FACS-sorted CD3+ TCRalphabeta- TCRVdelta1+ TCRVdelta2- thymocytes. The receptor set was obtained from a girl under two years old who had congenital heart surgery.

This clone turned up a few times. Other nucleotide sequences from this sample produce the same CDR3. The chain combines TRDV1 with TRDJ1; D is perhaps TRDD2 (6 bases). Germline CDR1 reads TSWWSYY; CDR2 reads QGS. The CDR3 sequence is 21 residues long. The ends were cut back, 0 bases at V and 0 bases at J, with 26 bases in the middle. Here the CDR3 DNA reads TGTGCTCTTGGGGAACTAGGGCGCGGACCTTCCCCCCTTCTAAACACCGATAAACTCATCTTT. Translation gives CALGELGRGPSPLLNTDKLIF.

The sample holds a few counts of this clone. This chain connects TRDV1 to TRDJ1, with 9 bases lining up with TRDD3. The CDR3 totals 17 residues. The germline gives CDR1 TSWWSYY, CDR2 QGS. V dropped 9 bases and J dropped 0; count of bases not matched to a gene: 14. The DNA for the CDR3 is TGTGCTCTCTTGAACGGGCTAGCTGGGGGATACACCGATAAACTCATCTTT. It is translated as CALLNGLAGGYTDKLIF.

In this sample, this clone turned up a few times. The V gene is TRDV1, the J gene TRDJ1; 11 bases map to TRDD3. Per germline, CDR1 TSWWSYY and CDR2 QGS. The CDR3 has 21 residues. J gave up 2 bases and V 4 bases, and 21 bases lay outside the gene matches. CDR3 loop: CALGVPPFPGDYWGITDKLIF. DNA for the CDR3: TGTGCTCTTGGGGTCCCCCCTTTTCCTGGGGATTACTGGGGGATAACCGATAAACTCATCTTT.

The chain carries TRDV1 and TRDJ1; TRDD2 or TRDD3 may be the D gene (9 bases each). In germline, CDR1 is TSWWSYY, CDR2 QGS. Trimming pared 3 bases from V and 2 bases from J, leaving 37 bases between. This CDR3 comprises 23 residues. In DNA form, the CDR3 reads TGTGCTCTTGGGGAGACCCCTATCCTTCCTACGGGGATACGGGGGGTAAGGACCGATAAACTCATCTTT. It translates to CALGETPILPTGIRGVRTDKLIF.

The V and J genes are TRDV1 and TRDJ1, with 11 bases identical to TRDD3. Unmatched junction bases numbered 30, after V lost 6 bases and J lost 3 bases. The CDR3 length is 23 residues. CDR1 and CDR2 (germline): TSWWSYY, QGS. The CDR3 sequence: CALGQRRDLDLSGGYTGADKLIF. The CDR3 DNA sequence: TGTGCTCTTGGTCAACGGAGGGACCTAGATCTCTCTGGGGGATACACCGGGGCCGATAAACTCATCTTT.